This TCR beta chain was profiled in a study of blood T cell repertoires in COVID-19. Study background: The samples span acute and convalescent COVID-19 from the United States, Italy and Spain. T cells, B-cell-depleted T cells, or PBMCs supplied cDNA or gDNA.

J was trimmed by 6 bases and V by 4 bases; bases with no gene match: 10. The CDR3 totals 17 residues. Germline V gene sequence: CDR1 LNHDA, CDR2 SQIVND (reference sequence). Original methodology: For nucleated cells, counts were estimated from reference gene primer amplification. Generated by immunoSEQ multiplex PCR, the TCRdb table keeps only in-frame clones and is missing some. Clone size and V and J calls were adopted from that table, with D and trimming inferred from the DNA. The data show some 110,000 clones, around three quarters seen once. The V gene is TRBV19, the J gene TRBJ2-6, with 9 bases aligning to TRBD1. Sample: peripheral blood. The sequence derives from a man between 65 and 85 years old with acute or convalescent COVID-19. CDR3 sequence: CASSKVQGARMANVLTF. The CDR3 region has the DNA TGTGCCAGTAGTAAAGTACAGGGGGCGCGAATGGCCAACGTCCTGACTTTC.